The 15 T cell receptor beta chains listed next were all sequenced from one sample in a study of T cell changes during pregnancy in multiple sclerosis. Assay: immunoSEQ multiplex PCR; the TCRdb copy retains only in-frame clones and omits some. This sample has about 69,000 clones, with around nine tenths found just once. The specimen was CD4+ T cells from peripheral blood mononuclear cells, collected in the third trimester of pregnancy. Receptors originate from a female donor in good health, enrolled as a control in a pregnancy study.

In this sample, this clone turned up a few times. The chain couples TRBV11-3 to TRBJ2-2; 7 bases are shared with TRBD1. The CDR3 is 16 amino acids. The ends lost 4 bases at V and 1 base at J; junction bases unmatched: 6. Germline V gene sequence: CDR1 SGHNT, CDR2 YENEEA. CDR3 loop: CASSSHRGWNTGELFF. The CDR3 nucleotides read TGTGCCAGCAGCTCTCACAGGGGATGGAACACCGGGGAGCTGTTTTTT.

CDR3 amino acids: CAISVGDQPQHF. In DNA form, the CDR3 reads TGTGCCATCAGTGTAGGGGATCAGCCCCAGCATTTT. The chain employs TRBV10-3 and TRBJ1-5, with a weak D call TRBD1 (5 bases). Trimming took 4 bases from V and 5 from J, leaving 6 bases between them. Per germline, CDR1 ENHRY and CDR2 SYGVKD. The CDR3 loop spans 12 amino acids.

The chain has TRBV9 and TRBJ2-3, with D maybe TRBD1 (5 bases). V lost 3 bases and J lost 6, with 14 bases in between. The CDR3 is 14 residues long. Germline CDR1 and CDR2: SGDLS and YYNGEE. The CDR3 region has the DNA TGTGCCAGCAGCGGAGCAGGGTTAGTTGATACGCAGTATTTT. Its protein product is CASSGAGLVDTQYF.

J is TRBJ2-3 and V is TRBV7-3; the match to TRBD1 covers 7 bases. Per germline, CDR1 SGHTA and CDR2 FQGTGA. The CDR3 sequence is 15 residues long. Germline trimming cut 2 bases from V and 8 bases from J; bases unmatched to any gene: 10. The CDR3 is CASSLSGQGDVTQYF. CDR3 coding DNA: TGTGCCAGCAGCTTATCCGGCCAGGGGGACGTTACGCAGTATTTT.

In DNA, the CDR3 is TGTGCCAGCAGCCAGGACAGAGCAAATGAAAAACTGTTTTTT. Protein sequence: CASSQDRANEKLFF. J is TRBJ1-4 and V is TRBV11-3; D might be TRBD1 (6 bases). Between the trimmed V and J ends, which lost 5 bases and 5 bases, there was a span of 12 bases. Germline CDR1 is SGHNT and CDR2 is YENEEA. This CDR3 has 14 residues.

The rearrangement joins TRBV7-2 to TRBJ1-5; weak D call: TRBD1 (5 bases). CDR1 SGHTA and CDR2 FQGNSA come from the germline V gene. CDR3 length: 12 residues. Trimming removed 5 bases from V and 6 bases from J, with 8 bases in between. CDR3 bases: TGTGCCAGCAGCCCGGGGGGTCAGCCCCAGCATTTT. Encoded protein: CASSPGGQPQHF.

CDR3 protein: CASSLLPGVETQYF. CDR3 nucleotide sequence: TGTGCCAGCAGCTTGCTCCCCGGGGTGGAGACCCAGTACTTC. The V and J genes are TRBV5-4 and TRBJ2-5; a possible D gene is TRBD2 (5 bases). CDR1 and CDR2 (germline): SGHNT, YYREEE (reference sequence). V was shortened by 1 base and J by 5 bases, with 12 bases between the two germline ends. The CDR3 has 14 amino acids. Variable domain in full (rest from reference TRBV5-4 and TRBJ2-5): ETGVTQSPTHLIKTRGQQVTLRCSSQSGHNTVSWYQQALGQGPQFIFQYYREEENGRGNFPPRFSGLQFPNYSSELNVNALELDDSALYLCASSLLPGVETQYFGPGTRLLVL.

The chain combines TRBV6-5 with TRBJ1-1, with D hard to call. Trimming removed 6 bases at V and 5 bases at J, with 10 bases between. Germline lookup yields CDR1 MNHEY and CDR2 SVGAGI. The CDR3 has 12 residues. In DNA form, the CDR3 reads TGTGCCAGCAGCGTGAGAGGGACTGAAGCTTTCTTT. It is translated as CASSVRGTEAFF.

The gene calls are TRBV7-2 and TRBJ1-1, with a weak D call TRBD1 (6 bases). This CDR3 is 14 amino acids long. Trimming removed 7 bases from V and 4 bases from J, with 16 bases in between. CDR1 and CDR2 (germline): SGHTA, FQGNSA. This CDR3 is CASTLQGRVTEAFF. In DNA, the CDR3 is TGTGCCAGCACCCTACAGGGACGGGTCACTGAAGCTTTCTTT.

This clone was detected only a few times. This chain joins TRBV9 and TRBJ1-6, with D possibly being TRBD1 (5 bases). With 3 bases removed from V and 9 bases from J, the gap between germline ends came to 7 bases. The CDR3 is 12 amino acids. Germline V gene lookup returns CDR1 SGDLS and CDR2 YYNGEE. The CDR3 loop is CASSGTGSPLHF. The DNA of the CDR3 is TGTGCCAGCAGCGGAACAGGTTCACCCCTCCACTTT. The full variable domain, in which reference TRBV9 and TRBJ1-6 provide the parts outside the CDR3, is DSGVTQTPKHLITATGQRVTLRCSPRSGDLSVYWYQQSLDQGLQFLIQYYNGEERAKGNILERFSAQQFPDLHSELNLSSLELGDSALYFCASSGTGSPLHFGNGTRLTVT.

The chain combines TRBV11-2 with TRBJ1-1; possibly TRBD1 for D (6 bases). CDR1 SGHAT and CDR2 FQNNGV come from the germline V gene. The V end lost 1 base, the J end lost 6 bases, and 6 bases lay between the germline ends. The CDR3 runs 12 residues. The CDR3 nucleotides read TGTGCCAGCAGCTTAGGGGGGCCTGAAGCTTTCTTT. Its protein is CASSLGGPEAFF.

CDR3 DNA sequence: TGTGCCAGCAGGGGGGGAGGAACAGATACGCAGTATTTT. This translates into CASRGGGTDTQYF. V usage is TRBV2 and J usage is TRBJ2-3, with D perhaps TRBD2 (6 bases). CDR1 is SNHLY and CDR2 is FYNNEI in the germline V gene. The CDR3 is made up of 13 amino acids. Trimming left V 6 bases short and J 3 bases short, with 10 bases between.

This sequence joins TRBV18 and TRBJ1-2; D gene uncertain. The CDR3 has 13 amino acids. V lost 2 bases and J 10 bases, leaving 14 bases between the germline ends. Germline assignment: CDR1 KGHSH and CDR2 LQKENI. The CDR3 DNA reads TGTGCCAGCTCACCATTACGGAGGGATGACTACACCTTC. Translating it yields CASSPLRRDDYTF.

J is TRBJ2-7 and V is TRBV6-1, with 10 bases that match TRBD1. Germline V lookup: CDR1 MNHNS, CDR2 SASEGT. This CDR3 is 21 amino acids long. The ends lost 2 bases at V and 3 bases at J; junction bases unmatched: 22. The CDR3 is CASSERVVDRGLRGAVYEQYF. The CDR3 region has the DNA TGTGCCAGCAGTGAAAGGGTGGTCGACAGGGGGCTTCGCGGGGCAGTCTACGAGCAGTACTTC.

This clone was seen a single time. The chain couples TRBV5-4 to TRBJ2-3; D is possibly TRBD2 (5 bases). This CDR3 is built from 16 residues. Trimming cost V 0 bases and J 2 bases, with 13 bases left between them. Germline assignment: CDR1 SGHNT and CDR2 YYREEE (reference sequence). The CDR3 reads CASSLGVGRNTDTQYF. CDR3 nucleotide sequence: TGTGCCAGCAGCTTGGGGGTTGGGAGAAACACAGATACGCAGTATTTT.